The clone carrying this TCR beta chain was detected many times. Its antigen remains unknown. TCRdb fed the RT-PCR reads into MiXCR, producing one record per CDR3 protein. This table has just over 300,000 distinct CDR3 sequences, about a fifth appearing once. These data are taken from a study of response to subunit inactivated influenza vaccine. Deletions cut 5 bases from V and 0 bases from J, with 8 bases between. CDR3 length equals 14 residues. Germline CDR1 SGHTA, CDR2 FQGNSA. The study's findings and limits: Seasonal influenza vaccination, on each occasion, was suggested by the authors to recruit few new T cells.

The chain is built from TRBV7-2 and TRBJ1-5; D ambiguous. The source is a man aged 50 to 75 who received an inactivated influenza vaccine. The material was PBMCs from blood, obtained approximately 20 months after vaccination. The CDR3 is CASSPEHSNQPQHF. DNA of the CDR3: TGTGCCAGCAGCCCCGAGCATAGCAATCAGCCCCAGCATTTT.